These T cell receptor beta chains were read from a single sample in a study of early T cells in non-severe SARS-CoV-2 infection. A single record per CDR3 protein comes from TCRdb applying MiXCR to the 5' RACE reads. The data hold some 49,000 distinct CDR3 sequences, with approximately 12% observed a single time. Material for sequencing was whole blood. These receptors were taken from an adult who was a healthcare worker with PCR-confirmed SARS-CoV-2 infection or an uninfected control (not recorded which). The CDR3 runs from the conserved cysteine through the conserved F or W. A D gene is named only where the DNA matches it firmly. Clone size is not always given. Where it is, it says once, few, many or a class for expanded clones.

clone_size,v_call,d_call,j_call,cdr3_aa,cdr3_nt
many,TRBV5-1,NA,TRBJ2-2,CASSLVITLNTGELFF,TGCGCCAGCAGCTTGGTGATCACCCTGAACACCGGGGAGCTGTTTTTT
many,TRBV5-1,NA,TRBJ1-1,CASSERRTAMNTEAFF,TGCGCCAGCAGCGAACGGAGGACAGCTATGAACACTGAAGCTTTCTTT
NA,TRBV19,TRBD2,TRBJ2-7,CASSISASGGTYEQYF,TGTGCCAGTAGTATATCGGCCAGCGGGGGGACCTACGAGCAGTACTTC
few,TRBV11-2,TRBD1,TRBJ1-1,CASSFSRGQTEAFF,TGTGCCAGCAGCTTCAGCAGGGGGCAGACTGAAGCTTTCTTT
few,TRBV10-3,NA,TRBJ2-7,CAISVIYEQYF,TGTGCCATCAGTGTCATCTACGAGCAGTACTTC
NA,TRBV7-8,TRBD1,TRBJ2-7,CASSPRDRGSEQYF,TGTGCCAGCAGCCCCCGGGACAGGGGGAGCGAGCAGTACTTC
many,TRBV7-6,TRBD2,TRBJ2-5,CASSLVPTSGGRGQETQYF,TGTGCCAGCAGCTTAGTCCCGACTAGCGGGGGAAGAGGGCAAGAGACCCAGTACTTC
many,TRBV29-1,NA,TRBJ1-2,CSVEITGNRPTTSNSYTF,TGCAGCGTGGAGATTACTGGGAACAGGCCGACCACCAGCAACTCCTACACCTTC
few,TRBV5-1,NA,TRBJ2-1,CASSLMLYNEQFF,TGCGCCAGCAGCTTGATGCTATACAATGAGCAGTTCTTC
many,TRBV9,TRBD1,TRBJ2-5,CASSVLQGASGETQYF,TGTGCCAGCAGCGTTTTACAGGGGGCTAGCGGAGAGACCCAGTACTTC
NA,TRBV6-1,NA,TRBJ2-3,CASSVEGLSLSSTDTQYF,TGTGCCAGCAGTGTTGAGGGCCTCTCACTTTCTAGCACAGATACGCAGTATTTT
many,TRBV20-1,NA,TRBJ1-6,CSARVGTVEGGMDSPLHF,TGCAGTGCTAGAGTAGGGACGGTGGAAGGGGGTATGGATTCACCCCTCCACTTT
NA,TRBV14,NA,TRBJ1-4,CASSHHPRDINEKLFF,TGTGCCAGCAGCCACCACCCCAGGGATATTAATGAAAAACTGTTTTTT
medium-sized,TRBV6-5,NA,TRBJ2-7,CASSYSEPGESYEQYF,TGTGCCAGCAGTTACTCTGAACCGGGAGAATCCTACGAGCAGTACTTC
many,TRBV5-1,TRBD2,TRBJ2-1,CASSLTVAGNEQFF,TGCGCCAGCAGCTTGACGGTAGCGGGGAATGAGCAGTTCTTC
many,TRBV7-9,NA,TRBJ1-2,CASSLVGTDGYTF,TGTGCCAGCAGCTTAGTTGGGACGGATGGCTACACCTTC
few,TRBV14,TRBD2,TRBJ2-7,CASSYLGAGEYEQYF,TGTGCCAGCAGCTATTTAGGGGCGGGAGAGTACGAGCAGTACTTC
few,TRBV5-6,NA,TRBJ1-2,CASSSRDGRGYTF,TGTGCCAGCAGCTCCAGGGACGGTCGGGGCTACACCTTC
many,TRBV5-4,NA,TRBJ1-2,CASSLWNRQGGNYGYTF,TGTGCCAGCAGCTTATGGAATCGCCAGGGTGGTAACTATGGCTACACCTTC
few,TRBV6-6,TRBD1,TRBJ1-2,CASSYLQGAADGYTF,TGTGCCAGCAGTTACCTACAGGGGGCGGCGGATGGCTACACCTTC
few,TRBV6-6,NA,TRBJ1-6,CASSNRSPRYSSPLHF,TGTGCCAGCAGTAACAGGTCTCCGCGGTACAGTTCACCCCTCCACTTT
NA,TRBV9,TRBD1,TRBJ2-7,CASSVGQGHYDQYF,TGTGCCAGCAGCGTTGGACAGGGGCACTACGACCAGTACTTC
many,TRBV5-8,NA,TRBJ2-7,CASSQSYEQYF,TGTGCCAGCAGCCAGTCCTACGAGCAGTACTTC
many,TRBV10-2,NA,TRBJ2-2,CASSSSTGLAGELFF,TGCGCCAGCAGTAGTTCTACAGGGCTGGCCGGGGAGCTGTTTTTT
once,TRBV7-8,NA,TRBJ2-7,CASSPQALDDEQYF,TGTGCCAGCAGCCCCCAGGCCCTTGATGACGAGCAGTACTTC
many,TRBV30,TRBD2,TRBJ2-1,CAWSLLAGGVEQFF,TGTGCCTGGAGTCTACTAGCGGGTGGGGTAGAGCAGTTCTTC
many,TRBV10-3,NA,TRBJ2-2,CAISESGQGTGELFF,TGTGCCATCAGTGAGTCGGGGCAGGGCACCGGGGAGCTGTTTTTT